The 11 T cell receptor beta chains given below trace back to one sample, sequenced in a study of radiation and T cells in renal cell carcinoma. The data were produced by immunoSEQ multiplex PCR, yet TCRdb's version contains in-frame clones alone and is incomplete. The sample shows 100,000 to 150,000 clones, around 85% of them seen only once. Time point described: blood 2 weeks post-SBRT. Noted treatment: 15 Gy SBRT to primary tumor, nephrectomy 4 weeks later. Material: blood, obtained from a patient whose treatment included radiotherapy and nephrectomy. These receptors were taken from a man in his forties or fifties with renal cell carcinoma.

This sequence joins TRBV19 and TRBJ2-7; D unclear. The CDR3 runs 12 residues. Per the germline V gene, CDR1 is LNHDA and CDR2 is SQIVND (reference sequence). V shed 3 bases and J shed 3 bases, with 6 bases lying between them. Written as DNA, the CDR3 is TGTGCCAGTAGTATGTCGGGCTACGAGCAGTACTTC. This translates into CASSMSGYEQYF.

The V call is TRBV4-1, the J call TRBJ2-3; a weak D match, TRBD2 (5 bases). The CDR3 has 13 residues. The germline V and J ends were trimmed by 0 bases and 14 bases, with 15 bases remaining between them. Germline V lookup: CDR1 MGHRA, CDR2 YSYEKL. The CDR3 bases are TGCGCCAGCAGCCAAGACCCCAGCGGCAAAGGGTATTTT. Translated, it gives CASSQDPSGKGYF.

This chain joins TRBV7-2 and TRBJ1-1; TRBD1 agrees at 8 bases. Germline V gives CDR1 SGHTA, CDR2 FQGNSA. V shed 0 bases and J 10 bases; nucleotides not matched to a gene: 7. The CDR3 is 14 residues long. The CDR3 reads CASSLADRTGRAFF. Written as DNA, the CDR3 is TGTGCCAGCAGCTTAGCTGACAGGACAGGGCGAGCTTTCTTT.

The chain has TRBV29-1 and TRBJ1-1; perhaps TRBD1 as D (6 bases). The CDR3 length is 12 residues. V was cut by 5 bases and J by 1 base, with 8 bases left in between. The germline V gene encodes CDR1 SQVTM and CDR2 ANQGSEA. The CDR3 loop is CSVTGWNTEAFF. Here the CDR3 DNA reads TGCAGCGTTACAGGGTGGAACACTGAAGCTTTCTTT.

The rearrangement links TRBV19 to TRBJ2-5; D is unresolved. CDR3 length: 13 amino acids. Germline V gene sequence: CDR1 LNHDA, CDR2 SQIVND (reference sequence). V lost 4 bases and J 4 bases, leaving 10 bases between the germline ends. CDR3 nucleotides: TGTGCCAGTAGTACCCTGACCCGAGAGACCCAGTACTTC. Translation gives CASSTLTRETQYF.

Only a few counts were recorded for this clone. This chain links TRBV11-1 with TRBJ2-7; the D call may be TRBD1 or TRBD2 (5 bases each). The germline CDR1 and CDR2 sequences are SGHAT and FQDESV (reference sequence). This CDR3 spans 15 amino acids. V lost 4 bases, J lost 0 bases, and 13 bases lay in between. The CDR3 DNA reads as TGTGCCAGCAGCTCCGACGGGGACCCCTCCTACGAGCAGTACTTC. It translates to CASSSDGDPSYEQYF.

This chain connects TRBV19 to TRBJ1-5; D gene unclear. This CDR3 contains 16 residues. The V end lost 1 base, the J end lost 0 bases, and 10 bases lay between the germline ends. The germline gives CDR1 LNHDA, CDR2 SQIVND (reference sequence). CDR3: CASSIGLQDSNQPQHF. CDR3 sequence (DNA): TGTGCCAGTAGTATAGGACTGCAGGATAGCAATCAGCCCCAGCATTTT.

This clone has more than one count but fewer than ten. The gene calls are TRBV6-1 and TRBJ2-3; D might be TRBD1 or TRBD2, each matching 5 bases. Looked up from germline, CDR1 is MNHNS and CDR2 is SASEGT. The V end was cut by 11 bases, the J end by 5 bases, with 20 bases between. The CDR3 spans 14 residues. The CDR3 reads CAGRARGPGDTQYF. For the CDR3, the DNA is TGTGCCGGTCGCGCCCGGGGCCCCGGAGATACGCAGTATTTT.

The rearrangement uses TRBV27 and TRBJ2-3, with a weak D call TRBD2 (5 bases). The germline CDR1 and CDR2 sequences are MNHEY and SMNVEV (reference sequence). V was trimmed by 7 bases and J by 4 bases, leaving 15 bases between them. The CDR3 has 14 residues. The CDR3 coding sequence is TGTGCCAGCAAAAGGGAGCTAGAGGCAGATACGCAGTATTTT. This codes for CASKRELEADTQYF.

This sequence joins TRBV4-2 and TRBJ2-7, with D perhaps TRBD1 or TRBD2 (5 bases each). V lost 5 bases and J 7 bases, leaving 21 bases between the germline ends. The CDR3 consists of 15 residues. CDR1 is LGHNA and CDR2 is YNFKEQ in the germline V gene. CDR3 in DNA: TGTGCCAGCAGCGAGCAAGGGACCTCCCGAAGGGAGCAGTACTTC. This sequence encodes CASSEQGTSRREQYF.

On this clone itself: The junction does not match germline at one end; this may be a read error. The CDR3 bases are TGTGCTAGCAGCTTAGATGCAGGGGGAGGCACCGGGGAGCTGTTTTTT. Translation gives CASSLDAGGGTGELFF. The chain couples TRBV7-7 to TRBJ2-2; D might be TRBD1 (7 bases). CDR1 is SSHAT and CDR2 is FNYEAQ in the germline V gene (reference sequence). This CDR3 comprises 16 residues.